One TCR beta chain is described in this entry. Its antigen remains unknown. This sample stems from a study of blood T cells in healthy people across ages. Germline lookup yields CDR1 SGHKS and CDR2 YYEKEE (reference sequence). V lost 4 bases and J 8 bases, leaving 18 bases between the germline ends. The CDR3 extends over 14 amino acids. The use of a sample-barcoded 5' primer and a J-beta primer mix characterized a second PCR of roughly 6 to 11 cycles. Via MiXCR, TCRdb re-called the 5' RACE reads, giving one row per CDR3 protein. The sample has around 1,700,000 distinct CDR3 sequences, 28% seen once; the top ten hold approximately 7.7%. Study-wide results and caveats: Higher diversity and more naive CD4+ cells were features of long-lived donors, compared to aged donors. Getting older went along with TCR beta diversity per million T cells dropping roughly linearly.

The origin of this receptor is a woman younger than 45 in good health. The sample consisted of blood. V gene TRBV5-5 combines with J gene TRBJ1-2; no clear D. The CDR3 nucleotides read TGTGCCAGCAGCCCAAACGTGGCAGGAGGCGGCTACACCTTC. Encoded protein: CASSPNVAGGGYTF.